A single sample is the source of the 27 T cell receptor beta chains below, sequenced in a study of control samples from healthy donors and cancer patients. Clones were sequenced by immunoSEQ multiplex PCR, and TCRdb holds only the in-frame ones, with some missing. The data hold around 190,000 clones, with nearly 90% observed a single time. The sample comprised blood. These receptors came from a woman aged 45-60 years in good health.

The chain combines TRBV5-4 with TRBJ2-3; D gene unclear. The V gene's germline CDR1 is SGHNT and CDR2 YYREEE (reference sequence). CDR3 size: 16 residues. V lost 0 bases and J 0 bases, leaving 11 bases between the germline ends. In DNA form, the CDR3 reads TGTGCCAGCAGCTTGGCCGCGGCTACCAGCACAGATACGCAGTATTTT. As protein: CASSLAAATSTDTQYF.

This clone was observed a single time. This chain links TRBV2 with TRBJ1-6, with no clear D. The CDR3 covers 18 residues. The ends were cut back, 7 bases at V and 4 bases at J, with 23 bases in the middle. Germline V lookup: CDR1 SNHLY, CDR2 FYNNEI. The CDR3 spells CASTKRYVLGFYNSPLHF. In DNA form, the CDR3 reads TGTGCCAGCACCAAAAGGTACGTCTTAGGTTTTTATAATTCACCCCTCCACTTT.

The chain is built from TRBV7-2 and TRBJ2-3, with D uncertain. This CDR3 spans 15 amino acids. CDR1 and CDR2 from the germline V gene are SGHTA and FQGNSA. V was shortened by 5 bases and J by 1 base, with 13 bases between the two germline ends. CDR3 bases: TGTGCCAGCAGCCCCCTGGGTGGAGGCACAGATACGCAGTATTTT. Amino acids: CASSPLGGGTDTQYF.

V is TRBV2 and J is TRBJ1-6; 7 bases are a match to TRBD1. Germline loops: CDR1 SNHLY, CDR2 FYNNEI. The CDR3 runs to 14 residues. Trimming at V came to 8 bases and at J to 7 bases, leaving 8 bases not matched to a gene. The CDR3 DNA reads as TGTGCCAGCCTTATAGCCAGGGGGAATTCACCCCTCCACTTT. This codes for CASLIARGNSPLHF.

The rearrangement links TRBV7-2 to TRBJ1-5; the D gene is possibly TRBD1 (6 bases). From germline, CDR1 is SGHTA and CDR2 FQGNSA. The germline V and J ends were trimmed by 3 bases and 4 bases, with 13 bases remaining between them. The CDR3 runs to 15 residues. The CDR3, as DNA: TGTGCCAGCAGCTTGACAGGTCTACGAAATCAGCCCCAGCATTTT. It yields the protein CASSLTGLRNQPQHF.

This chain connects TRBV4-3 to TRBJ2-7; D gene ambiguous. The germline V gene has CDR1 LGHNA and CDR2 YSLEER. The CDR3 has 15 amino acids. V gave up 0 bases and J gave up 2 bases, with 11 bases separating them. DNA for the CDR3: TGCGCCAGCAGCCAAGATCGACTTCTCCCCTACGAGCAGTACTTC. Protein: CASSQDRLLPYEQYF.

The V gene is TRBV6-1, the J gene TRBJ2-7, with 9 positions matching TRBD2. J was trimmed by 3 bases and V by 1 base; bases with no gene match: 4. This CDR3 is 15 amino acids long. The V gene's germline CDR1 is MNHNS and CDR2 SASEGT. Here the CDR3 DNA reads TGTGCCAGCAGTGAAGTAGCGGGGGTTCGCTACGAGCAGTACTTC. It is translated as CASSEVAGVRYEQYF.

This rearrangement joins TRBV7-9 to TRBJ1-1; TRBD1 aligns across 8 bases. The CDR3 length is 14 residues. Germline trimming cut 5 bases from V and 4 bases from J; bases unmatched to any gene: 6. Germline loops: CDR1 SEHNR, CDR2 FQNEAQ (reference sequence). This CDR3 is CASSGRQGSTEAFF. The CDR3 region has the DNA TGTGCCAGCAGCGGTCGACAGGGGAGCACTGAAGCTTTCTTT.

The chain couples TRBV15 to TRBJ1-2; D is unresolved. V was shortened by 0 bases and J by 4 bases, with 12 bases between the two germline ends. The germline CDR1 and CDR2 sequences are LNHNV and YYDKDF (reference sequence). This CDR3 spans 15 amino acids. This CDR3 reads CATSREGGLGYGYTF. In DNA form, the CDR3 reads TGTGCCACCAGCAGAGAGGGCGGACTCGGCTATGGCTACACCTTC.

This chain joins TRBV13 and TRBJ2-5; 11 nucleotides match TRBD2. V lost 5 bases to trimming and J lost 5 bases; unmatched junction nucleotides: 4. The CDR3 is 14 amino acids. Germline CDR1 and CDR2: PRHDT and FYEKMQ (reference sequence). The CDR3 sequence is CASSDSGRVETQYF. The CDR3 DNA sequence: TGTGCCAGCAGCGATAGCGGGAGGGTGGAGACCCAGTACTTC.

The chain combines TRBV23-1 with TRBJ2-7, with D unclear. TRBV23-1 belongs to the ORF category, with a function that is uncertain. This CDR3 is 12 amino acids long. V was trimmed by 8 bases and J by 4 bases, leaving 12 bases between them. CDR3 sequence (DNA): TGCGCCAGCGCGCCCTGGGGTTACGAGCAGTACTTC. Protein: CASAPWGYEQYF.

CDR3 region: CASSSGNEQFF. Written as DNA, the CDR3 is TGTGCCAGCAGCTCGGGCAATGAGCAGTTCTTC. The V call is TRBV11-2, the J call TRBJ2-1; D uncertain. This CDR3 has 11 residues. In germline, CDR1 is SGHAT, CDR2 FQNNGV. V shed 4 bases and J shed 6 bases, with 4 bases lying between them.

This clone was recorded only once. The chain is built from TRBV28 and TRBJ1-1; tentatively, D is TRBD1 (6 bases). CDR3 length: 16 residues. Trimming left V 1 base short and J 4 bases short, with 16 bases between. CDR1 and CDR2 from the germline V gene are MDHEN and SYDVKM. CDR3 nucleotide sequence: TGTGCCAGCAGTTTATCGGCGGGGGCTGGGGTCACTGAAGCTTTCTTT. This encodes CASSLSAGAGVTEAFF.

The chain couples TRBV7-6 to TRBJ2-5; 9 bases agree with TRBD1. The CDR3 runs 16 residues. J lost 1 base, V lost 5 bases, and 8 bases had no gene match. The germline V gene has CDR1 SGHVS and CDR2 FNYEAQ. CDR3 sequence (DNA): TGTGCCAGCAGCCTATCCGGGACAGGGATCCAAGAGACCCAGTACTTC. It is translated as CASSLSGTGIQETQYF.

The DNA of the CDR3 is TGTGCCAGCCACCTAGGGGGGTCTGGGGCCAACGTCCTGACTTTC. This codes for CASHLGGSGANVLTF. The chain links TRBV19 to TRBJ2-6; D may be TRBD1 or TRBD2 (6 bases each). The CDR3 runs 15 residues. V lost 9 bases and J lost 1, with 13 bases in between. The germline gives CDR1 LNHDA, CDR2 SQIVND (reference sequence). Variable domain in full (rest from reference TRBV19 and TRBJ2-6): DGGITQSPKYLFRKEGQNVTLSCEQNLNHDAMYWYRQDPGQGLRLIYYSQIVNDFQKGDIAEGYSVSREKKESFPLTVTSAQKNPTAFYLCASHLGGSGANVLTFGAGSRLTVL.

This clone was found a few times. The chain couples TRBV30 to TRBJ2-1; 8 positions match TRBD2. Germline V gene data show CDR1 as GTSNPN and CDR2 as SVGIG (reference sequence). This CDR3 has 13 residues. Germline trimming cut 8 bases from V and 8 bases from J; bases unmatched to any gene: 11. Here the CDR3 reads CARAQRESYEQFF. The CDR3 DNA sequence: TGTGCCCGGGCACAGCGGGAGAGTTATGAGCAGTTCTTC.

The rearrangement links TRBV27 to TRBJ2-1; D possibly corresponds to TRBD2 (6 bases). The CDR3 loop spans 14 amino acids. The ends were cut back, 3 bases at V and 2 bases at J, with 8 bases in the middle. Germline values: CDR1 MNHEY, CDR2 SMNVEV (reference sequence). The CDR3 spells CASSFAGPYNEQFF. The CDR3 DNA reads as TGTGCCAGCAGTTTTGCGGGGCCCTACAATGAGCAGTTCTTC.

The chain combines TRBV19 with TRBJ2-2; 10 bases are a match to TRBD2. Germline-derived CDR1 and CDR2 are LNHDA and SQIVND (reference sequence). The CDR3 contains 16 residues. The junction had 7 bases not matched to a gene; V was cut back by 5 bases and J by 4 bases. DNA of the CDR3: TGTGCCAGTAGTTCCTCACTAGCGGGAAGCACCGGGGAGCTGTTTTTT. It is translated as CASSSSLAGSTGELFF.

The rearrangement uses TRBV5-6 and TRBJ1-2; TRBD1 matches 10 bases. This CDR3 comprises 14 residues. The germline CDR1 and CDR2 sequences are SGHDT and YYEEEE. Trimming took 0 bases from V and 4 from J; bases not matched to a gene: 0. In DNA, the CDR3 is TGTGCCAGCAGCTTGGGGACAGGGGGCTATGGCTACACCTTC. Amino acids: CASSLGTGGYGYTF.

The CDR3 region is CASSLAGAPEQPQHF. In DNA, the CDR3 is TGCGCCAGCAGCCTCGCCGGGGCCCCGGAACAGCCCCAGCATTTT. This sequence joins TRBV5-1 and TRBJ1-5, with a possible D match to TRBD1 (5 bases). The CDR3 is 15 residues long. The ends were cut back, 4 bases at V and 7 bases at J, with 18 bases in the middle. CDR1 and CDR2 (germline): SGHRS, YFSETQ.

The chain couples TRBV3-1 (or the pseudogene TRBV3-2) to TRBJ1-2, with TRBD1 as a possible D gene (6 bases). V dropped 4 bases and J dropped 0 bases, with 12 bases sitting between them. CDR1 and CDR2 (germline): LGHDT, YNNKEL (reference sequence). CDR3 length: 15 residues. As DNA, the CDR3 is TGTGCCAGCAGCCGTGACAGACAGGCTAACTATGGCTACACCTTC. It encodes CASSRDRQANYGYTF.

CDR3 nucleotide sequence: TGTGCCAGCAGCTTAGATTTGAAACAATCTGAGCAGTTCTTC. Translation: CASSLDLKQSEQFF. The chain joins TRBV11-3 to TRBJ2-1; D call uncertain. The length of the CDR3 is 14 residues. The ends were cut back, 0 bases at V and 9 bases at J, with 12 bases in the middle. Germline assignment: CDR1 SGHNT and CDR2 YENEEA.

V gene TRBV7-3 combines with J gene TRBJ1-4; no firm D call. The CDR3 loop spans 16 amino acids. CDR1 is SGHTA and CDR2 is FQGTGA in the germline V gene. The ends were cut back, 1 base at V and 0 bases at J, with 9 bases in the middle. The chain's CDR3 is CASSLMPVATNEKLFF. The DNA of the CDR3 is TGTGCCAGCAGCTTAATGCCGGTTGCAACTAATGAAAAACTGTTTTTT.

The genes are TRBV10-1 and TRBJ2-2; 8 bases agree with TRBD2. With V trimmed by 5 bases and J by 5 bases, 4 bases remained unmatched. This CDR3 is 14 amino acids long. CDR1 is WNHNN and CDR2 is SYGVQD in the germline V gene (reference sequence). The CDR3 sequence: CASSRGGGTGELFF. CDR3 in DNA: TGCGCCAGCAGTAGAGGCGGGGGGACCGGGGAGCTGTTTTTT.

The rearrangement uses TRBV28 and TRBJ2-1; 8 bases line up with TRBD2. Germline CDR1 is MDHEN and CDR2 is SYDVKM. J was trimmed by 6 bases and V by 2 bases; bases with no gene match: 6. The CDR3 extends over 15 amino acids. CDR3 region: CASSLGGLEGNEQFF. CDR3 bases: TGTGCCAGCAGTTTAGGGGGACTAGAAGGCAATGAGCAGTTCTTC.

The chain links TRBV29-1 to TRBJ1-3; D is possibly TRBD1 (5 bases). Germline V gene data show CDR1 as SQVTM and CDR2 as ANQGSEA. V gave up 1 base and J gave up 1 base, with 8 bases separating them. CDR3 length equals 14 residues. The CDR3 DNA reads TGCAGCGTTGAAGGGTACAGGTCTGGAAACACCATATATTTT. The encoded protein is CSVEGYRSGNTIYF. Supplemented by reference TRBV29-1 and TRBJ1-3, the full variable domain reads SAVISQKPSRDICQRGTSLTIQCQVDSQVTMMFWYRQQPGQSLTLIATANQGSEATYESGFVIDKFPISRPNLTFSTLTVSNMSPEDSSIYLCSVEGYRSGNTIYFGEGSWLTVV.

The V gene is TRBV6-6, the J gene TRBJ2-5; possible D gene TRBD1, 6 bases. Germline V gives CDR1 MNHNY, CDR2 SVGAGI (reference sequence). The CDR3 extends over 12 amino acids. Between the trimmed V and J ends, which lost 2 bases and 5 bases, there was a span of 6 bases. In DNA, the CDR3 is TGTGCCAGCAGTTACCAGGGGGAGACCCAGTACTTC. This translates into CASSYQGETQYF.